The sequence of this TCR beta chain was determined in a study of identical twins. Findings and caveats of the study: Cross-sectional statistical analysis was relied on for the conclusions, without the same donors being followed. Models underestimated how often monozygotic twins shared out-of-frame TCR alpha. Within beta out-of-frame sequences, the excess sharing observed between twins was weaker.

In this sample, this clonotype turned up a few times. Its specificity is not known. J gave up 5 bases and V 1 base, and 4 bases lay outside the gene matches. There are 16 residues in the CDR3. Germline CDR1 is MGHRA and CDR2 is YSYEKL. One entry per CDR3 protein, called by TCRdb with MiXCR from the 5' RACE reads. The sample consists of fewer than 250,000 distinct CDR3 sequences, approximately 7% of them appearing once. The same data also contributed to another study, on yellow fever vaccine responses in identical twins.

Sequenced input: memory (CD45RO+) T cells sorted from blood. The chain recombines TRBV4-1 with TRBJ2-5; 13 nucleotides align to TRBD2. The origin of this receptor is a woman younger than 30 in good health. The CDR3 loop is CASSQGSTSGGETQYF. In DNA form, the CDR3 reads TGCGCCAGCAGCCAAGGATCGACTAGCGGGGGGGAGACCCAGTACTTC.